A selection of T cell receptor beta chains follows, all from one sample in a study of shared clonotypes between healthy human individuals. Clones were sequenced by immunoSEQ multiplex PCR, and TCRdb holds only the in-frame ones, with some missing. The sample has millions of clones, roughly 95% seen once. The source material was naive CD4+ T cells sorted from blood. These receptors were collected from a man in his late teens or twenties in good health. Each CDR3 is given with its conserved first and last residue. Fields, in order: clone size, D gene, V gene, J gene, CDR3 protein, CDR3 DNA. D genes are given only for firm matches. Not every row has a clone size; where given, it reads once, few, many or a size class.

clone_size: .; d_call: .; v_call: TRBV2; j_call: TRBJ1-6; cdr3_aa: CASRTSVITNSPLHF; cdr3_nt: TGTGCCAGCAGGACCTCAGTGATTACGAATTCACCCCTCCACTTT
clone_size: once; d_call: .; v_call: TRBV7-2; j_call: TRBJ2-7; cdr3_aa: CASSLGVGTSVYEQYF; cdr3_nt: TGTGCCAGCAGCTTAGGGGTCGGGACATCAGTCTACGAGCAGTACTTC
clone_size: .; d_call: TRBD1; v_call: TRBV28; j_call: TRBJ1-1; cdr3_aa: CASSFGGGARNTEAFF; cdr3_nt: TGTGCCAGCAGTTTCGGAGGGGGCGCGAGGAACACTGAAGCTTTCTTT
clone_size: .; d_call: TRBD1; v_call: TRBV9; j_call: TRBJ2-7; cdr3_aa: CASSVEGQGTYEQYF; cdr3_nt: TGTGCCAGCAGCGTAGAGGGACAGGGAACCTACGAGCAGTACTTC
clone_size: .; d_call: TRBD2; v_call: TRBV9; j_call: TRBJ2-1; cdr3_aa: CASTRAGAVYNEQFF; cdr3_nt: TGTGCCAGCACCAGAGCGGGGGCCGTATACAATGAGCAGTTCTTC
clone_size: once; d_call: .; v_call: TRBV5-1; j_call: TRBJ2-7; cdr3_aa: CASSFDSPSSYEQYF; cdr3_nt: TGCGCCAGCAGCTTCGATAGCCCAAGCTCCTACGAGCAGTACTTC
clone_size: .; d_call: .; v_call: TRBV18; j_call: TRBJ2-1; cdr3_aa: CASSTPAGSYNEQFF; cdr3_nt: TGTGCCAGCTCAACTCCAGCCGGCTCCTACAATGAGCAGTTCTTC
clone_size: once; d_call: TRBD2; v_call: TRBV19; j_call: TRBJ2-4; cdr3_aa: CASSDGLAGVVTLAKNIQYF; cdr3_nt: TGTGCCAGTAGTGACGGGCTAGCGGGAGTGGTCACTCTAGCCAAAAACATTCAGTACTTC
clone_size: few; d_call: .; v_call: TRBV29-1; j_call: TRBJ2-1; cdr3_aa: CSATTSFSVNEQFF; cdr3_nt: TGCAGCGCTACGACTAGTTTTAGCGTGAATGAGCAGTTCTTC
clone_size: once; d_call: .; v_call: TRBV6-4; j_call: TRBJ2-7; cdr3_aa: CASSDPDRTGTRDEQYF; cdr3_nt: TGTGCCAGCAGTGACCCTGACCGGACGGGGACGAGGGACGAGCAGTACTTC
clone_size: .; d_call: TRBD1; v_call: TRBV9; j_call: TRBJ1-1; cdr3_aa: CASSVGQGLMNTEAFF; cdr3_nt: TGTGCCAGCAGCGTAGGACAGGGCCTCATGAACACTGAAGCTTTCTTT
clone_size: few; d_call: .; v_call: TRBV30; j_call: TRBJ1-5; cdr3_aa: CAWSVTTNNQPQHF; cdr3_nt: TGTGCCTGGAGCGTAACAACGAACAATCAGCCCCAGCATTTT
clone_size: .; d_call: .; v_call: TRBV5-8; j_call: TRBJ1-6; cdr3_aa: CASSPEYNPPLHF; cdr3_nt: TGTGCCAGCAGCCCGGAGTATAATCCACCCCTCCACTTT
clone_size: .; d_call: TRBD2; v_call: TRBV7-9; j_call: TRBJ2-4; cdr3_aa: CASSHWTSGTPLAKNIQYF; cdr3_nt: TGTGCCAGCAGCCACTGGACTAGCGGGACTCCTCTAGCCAAAAACATTCAGTACTTC
clone_size: .; d_call: .; v_call: TRBV30; j_call: TRBJ2-3; cdr3_aa: CAWSGLQLFTDTQYF; cdr3_nt: TGTGCCTGGAGTGGGCTACAACTTTTCACAGATACGCAGTATTTT
clone_size: once; d_call: TRBD2; v_call: TRBV27; j_call: TRBJ2-1; cdr3_aa: CASGLRLAGAHEQFF; cdr3_nt: TGTGCCAGCGGATTAAGACTAGCGGGAGCTCATGAGCAGTTCTTC
clone_size: .; d_call: TRBD1; v_call: TRBV4-1; j_call: TRBJ1-4; cdr3_aa: CASSQDRTGGLRSEKLFF; cdr3_nt: TGCGCCAGCAGCCAAGATAGGACAGGGGGCCTTAGGAGTGAAAAACTGTTTTTT
clone_size: .; d_call: TRBD1; v_call: TRBV5-1; j_call: TRBJ1-4; cdr3_aa: CASSPGQGSEKLFF; cdr3_nt: TGCGCCAGCAGCCCGGGACAGGGGAGTGAAAAACTGTTTTTT
clone_size: .; d_call: TRBD2; v_call: TRBV7-9; j_call: TRBJ2-2; cdr3_aa: CASSPTRGGRTGELFF; cdr3_nt: TGTGCCAGCAGCCCTACACGGGGGGGCCGCACCGGGGAGCTGTTTTTT
clone_size: .; d_call: TRBD1; v_call: TRBV19; j_call: TRBJ2-2; cdr3_aa: CATSRQGNTGELFF; cdr3_nt: TGTGCCACCAGCCGACAGGGGAACACCGGGGAGCTGTTTTTT
clone_size: .; d_call: .; v_call: TRBV6-1; j_call: TRBJ2-1; cdr3_aa: CASSEDGTSYTVSYNEQFF; cdr3_nt: TGTGCCAGCAGTGAAGATGGTACTTCGTACACAGTCTCCTACAATGAGCAGTTCTTC
clone_size: few; d_call: TRBD1; v_call: TRBV5-1; j_call: TRBJ2-7; cdr3_aa: CASSWRQGAAYEQYF; cdr3_nt: TGCGCCAGCAGCTGGCGACAGGGTGCGGCCTACGAGCAGTACTTC
clone_size: .; d_call: TRBD2; v_call: TRBV5-1; j_call: TRBJ2-1; cdr3_aa: CASSLAPSGINEQFF; cdr3_nt: TGCGCCAGCAGCTTGGCTCCTAGCGGGATCAATGAGCAGTTCTTC
clone_size: few; d_call: TRBD1; v_call: TRBV28; j_call: TRBJ1-5; cdr3_aa: CASSLQGGNQPQHF; cdr3_nt: TGTGCCAGCAGCCTACAGGGGGGCAATCAGCCCCAGCATTTT
clone_size: .; d_call: .; v_call: TRBV2; j_call: TRBJ2-7; cdr3_aa: CASVMLDSWSSYEQYF; cdr3_nt: TGTGCCAGCGTTATGTTAGACTCATGGAGCTCCTACGAGCAGTACTTC
clone_size: .; d_call: .; v_call: TRBV29-1; j_call: TRBJ1-1; cdr3_aa: CSVRRTWDQGGEAFF; cdr3_nt: TGCAGCGTTCGCAGGACGTGGGATCAGGGTGGGGAAGCTTTCTTT
clone_size: .; d_call: .; v_call: TRBV11-2; j_call: TRBJ1-3; cdr3_aa: CASSLRGRDTIYF; cdr3_nt: TGTGCCAGCAGCTTACGGGGTCGAGACACCATATATTTT
clone_size: .; d_call: TRBD2; v_call: TRBV11-2; j_call: TRBJ2-7; cdr3_aa: CASSPGLGGFYEQYF; cdr3_nt: TGTGCCAGCAGCCCCGGTTTGGGAGGGTTCTACGAGCAGTACTTC